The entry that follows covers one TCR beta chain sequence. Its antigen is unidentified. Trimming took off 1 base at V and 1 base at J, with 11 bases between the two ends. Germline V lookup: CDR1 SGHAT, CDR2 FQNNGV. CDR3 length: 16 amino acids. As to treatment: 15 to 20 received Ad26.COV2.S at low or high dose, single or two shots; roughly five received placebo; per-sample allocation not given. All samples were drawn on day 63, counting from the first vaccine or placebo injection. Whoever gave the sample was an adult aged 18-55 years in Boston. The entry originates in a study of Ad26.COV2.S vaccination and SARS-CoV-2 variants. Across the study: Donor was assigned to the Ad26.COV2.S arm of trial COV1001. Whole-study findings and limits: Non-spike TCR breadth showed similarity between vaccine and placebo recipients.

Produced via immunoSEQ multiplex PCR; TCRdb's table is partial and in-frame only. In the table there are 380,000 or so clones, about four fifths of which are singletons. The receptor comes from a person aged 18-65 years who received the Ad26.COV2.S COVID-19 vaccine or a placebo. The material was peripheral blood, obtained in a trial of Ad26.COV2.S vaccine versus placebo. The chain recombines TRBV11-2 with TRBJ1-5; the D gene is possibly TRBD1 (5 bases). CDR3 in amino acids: CASSLALGPSNQPQHF. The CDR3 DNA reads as TGTGCCAGCAGCTTAGCACTGGGGCCCAGCAATCAGCCCCAGCATTTT.